These 16 T cell receptor beta chains were sequenced from one sample in a study of blood T cells in healthy people across ages. For the second PCR, which ran for about 7 to 11 cycles, a sample-barcoded 5' primer and a J-beta primer mix were used. TCRdb recomputed calls from the 5' RACE reads with MiXCR, one row per CDR3 protein. The sample has fewer than 2 million distinct CDR3 sequences; roughly two fifths are singletons. Sequenced input: blood. Receptor source: a human donor in good health.

The chain links TRBV29-1 to TRBJ2-1; maybe TRBD2 (5 bases). Germline V gene sequence: CDR1 SQVTM, CDR2 ANQGSEA. The CDR3 runs 13 residues. V lost 7 bases and J lost 2, with 12 bases in between. The CDR3, as DNA: TGCAGCGCTGTTGAGACTACCTACAATGAGCAGTTCTTC. Its translation is CSAVETTYNEQFF.

This clonotype was detected only a few times. The chain links TRBV7-6 to TRBJ1-2; the D is unclear. V dropped 1 base and J dropped 5 bases, with 14 bases sitting between them. The CDR3 loop spans 15 amino acids. Germline CDR1 SGHVS, CDR2 FNYEAQ. The CDR3 coding sequence is TGTGCCAGCAGCTTAGTCGAAGGGAGGGAGTATGGCTACACCTTC. Encoded protein: CASSLVEGREYGYTF. The whole variable domain, filled in from reference TRBV7-6 and TRBJ1-2, reads GAGVSQSPRYKVTKRGQDVALRCDPISGHVSLYWYRQALGQGPEFLTYFNYEAQQDKSGLPNDRFSAERPEGSISTLTIQRTEQRDSAMYRCASSLVEGREYGYTFGSGTRLTVV.

This clonotype has more than one count but fewer than ten. This chain connects TRBV2 to TRBJ2-5; no clear D. Germline lookup yields CDR1 SNHLY and CDR2 FYNNEI. V dropped 5 bases and J dropped 1 base, with 8 bases sitting between them. This CDR3 contains 13 residues. The DNA of the CDR3 is TGTGCCAGCAGTTCGATCCGCCAAGAGACCCAGTACTTC. This translates into CASSSIRQETQYF.

The chain uses TRBV5-1 and TRBJ2-1; D is undetermined. The CDR3 extends over 15 amino acids. The germline CDR1 and CDR2 sequences are SGHRS and YFSETQ. The V gene lost 2 bases and the J gene lost 2 bases, with 11 bases spanning the gap. The CDR3 loop is CASSLESRTYNEQFF. CDR3 in DNA: TGCGCCAGCAGCTTAGAATCCCGAACCTACAATGAGCAGTTCTTC.

The chain joins TRBV20-1 to TRBJ2-1; perhaps TRBD2 as D (5 bases). The CDR3 is 13 amino acids. Germline loops: CDR1 DFQATT, CDR2 SNEGSKA (reference sequence). V was trimmed by 5 bases and J by 9 bases, leaving 17 bases between them. CDR3 residues: CSAPSLRGIEQFF. As DNA, the CDR3 is TGCAGTGCTCCCAGTCTCCGGGGTATTGAGCAGTTCTTC.

This clonotype appeared a few times. The CDR3 DNA reads TGTGCCAGCAGTCCCTGGACAGGGGAGGTTGTAGCCAAAAACATTCAGTACTTC. Protein product: CASSPWTGEVVAKNIQYF. The chain recombines TRBV6-2 or TRBV6-3 with TRBJ2-4; TRBD1 agrees at 9 bases. The CDR3 length is 18 residues. V was pared by 5 bases and J by 0 bases, with 11 bases of the junction left unmatched. Germline V gene sequence: CDR1 MNHEY, CDR2 SVGEGT.

The chain employs TRBV25-1 and TRBJ2-5, with D possibly being TRBD1 (5 bases). The V and J ends lost 3 bases and 4 bases respectively, with 9 bases between them. Germline-derived CDR1 and CDR2 are MGHDK and SYGVNS. The CDR3 has 13 amino acids. The CDR3 sequence: CASSEPGIETQYF. The CDR3 nucleotides are TGTGCCAGCAGTGAGCCAGGGATAGAGACCCAGTACTTC.

The chain carries TRBV7-9 and TRBJ1-2; D not resolved. The V gene lost 5 bases and the J gene lost 2 bases, with 9 bases spanning the gap. The CDR3 runs to 13 residues. CDR1 is SEHNR, CDR2 FQNEAQ, per germline (reference sequence). CDR3 sequence reads: CASSGSANYGYTF. In DNA form, the CDR3 reads TGTGCCAGCAGCGGGTCAGCAAACTATGGCTACACCTTC. Together with reference TRBV7-9 and TRBJ1-2, the CDR3 gives the full variable domain: DTGVSQNPRHKITKRGQNVTFRCDPISEHNRLYWYRQTLGQGPEFLTYFQNEAQLEKSRLLSDRFSAERPKGSFSTLEIQRTEQGDSAMYLCASSGSANYGYTFGSGTRLTVV.

The chain employs TRBV9 and TRBJ2-1, with 8 bases matching TRBD1. This CDR3 is built from 22 residues. Germline V gene lookup returns CDR1 SGDLS and CDR2 YYNGEE. Trimming cost V 2 bases and J 1 base; bases outside gene matches: 23. CDR3 loop: CASSVYVPTGADPNPSYNEQFF. DNA for the CDR3: TGTGCCAGCAGCGTTTACGTCCCGACAGGGGCCGACCCCAACCCTTCCTACAATGAGCAGTTCTTC.

This clonotype was seen a few times. V gene TRBV6-2 or TRBV6-3 combines with J gene TRBJ1-2; D is possibly TRBD1 (6 bases). This CDR3 spans 15 amino acids. Germline-derived CDR1 and CDR2 are MNHEY and SVGEGT. The V and J ends lost 2 bases and 0 bases respectively, with 10 bases between them. This chain's CDR3 is CASSYPGTSNYGYTF. As DNA, the CDR3 is TGTGCCAGCAGTTACCCAGGGACATCTAACTATGGCTACACCTTC.

The rearrangement links TRBV7-2 to TRBJ1-5; 7 nucleotides agree with TRBD1. Germline CDR1 SGHTA, CDR2 FQGNSA. The CDR3 has 16 amino acids. Trimming took 6 bases from V and 3 from J; bases not matched to a gene: 11. The CDR3 here is CASSPKVRGFNQPQHF. The CDR3 DNA is TGTGCCAGCAGTCCCAAGGTCAGGGGGTTCAATCAGCCCCAGCATTTT.

The J gene is TRBJ2-6, the V gene TRBV6-1, with D maybe TRBD1 (5 bases). The CDR3 loop spans 17 amino acids. Germline CDR1 is MNHNS and CDR2 is SASEGT. Trimming shortened V by 8 bases and J by 2 bases, and 19 bases separated the two germline ends. The CDR3 reads CASSAGLGSPGANVLTF. CDR3 sequence (DNA): TGTGCCAGCTCAGCAGGGTTGGGATCTCCTGGGGCCAACGTCCTGACTTTC.

This clonotype was recorded a few times. The chain is built from TRBV7-9 and TRBJ1-2; D is ambiguous. V was clipped by 2 bases and J by 1 base, with 8 bases between them. Per the germline V gene, CDR1 is SEHNR and CDR2 is FQNEAQ (reference sequence). The CDR3 spans 14 residues. The CDR3 DNA reads TGTGCCAGCAGCTTATTAGGTGATAACTATGGCTACACCTTC. Translated, it gives CASSLLGDNYGYTF.

This clonotype was seen a handful of times. A read error may produce the germline difference seen at one junction end. The J gene is TRBJ2-3, the V gene TRBV9; 8 bases are a match to TRBD1. Germline loops: CDR1 SGDLS, CDR2 YYNGEE. The length of the CDR3 is 15 residues. This CDR3 is CASSVGTGGADTQYF. As DNA, the CDR3 is TGTGCTAGCAGCGTCGGGACAGGTGGAGCAGATACGCAGTATTTT.

The genes are TRBV20-1 and TRBJ2-1; a possible D gene is TRBD2 (6 bases). The CDR3 has 16 residues. CDR1 and CDR2 from the germline V gene are DFQATT and SNEGSKA (reference sequence). Trimming took off 1 base at V and 4 bases at J, with 17 bases between the two ends. The CDR3 loop reads CSARVFAGFSYNEQFF. For the CDR3, the DNA is TGCAGTGCTAGAGTTTTCGCGGGATTTTCTTACAATGAGCAGTTCTTC.

The rearrangement joins TRBV7-9 to TRBJ2-7; D is possibly TRBD1 or TRBD2 (7 bases each). The germline gives CDR1 SEHNR, CDR2 FQNEAQ (reference sequence). V was cut by 3 bases and J by 2 bases, with 23 bases left in between. The CDR3 runs to 18 residues. The CDR3: CASSLGHRDSGVTYEQYF. The DNA of the CDR3 is TGTGCCAGCAGCTTGGGGCACCGGGACAGCGGGGTAACCTACGAGCAGTACTTC. The variable domain in full, completed from reference TRBV7-9 and TRBJ2-7, reads DTGVSQNPRHKITKRGQNVTFRCDPISEHNRLYWYRQTLGQGPEFLTYFQNEAQLEKSRLLSDRFSAERPKGSFSTLEIQRTEQGDSAMYLCASSLGHRDSGVTYEQYFGPGTRLTVT.